This T cell receptor (beta chain) is drawn from a study of response to subunit inactivated influenza vaccine. Trimming removed 0 bases from V and 0 bases from J; junction bases left unmatched: 3. This CDR3 has 16 residues. Germline CDR1 MGHRA, CDR2 YSYEKL. TCRdb re-derived calls from the RT-PCR reads in MiXCR, one entry per CDR3 protein. The table lists more than 450,000 distinct CDR3 sequences, around 11% of them singletons. These data were also filed under a second study, of T cells expressing NK-cell markers. That paper adds: Libraries used 5'RACE template switching adding universal primer site and UMIs. It was sorted CD3+CD56-NKG2C+, CD3+CD56+NKG2C- and CD3+CD56+NKG2C+ T cells that provided the TCR beta repertoires. Among eight sequenced donors, seven carried HCMV seropositivity while one was seronegative. CD8+ T cells in roughly six donors included dominant NKG2C+ clonotypes at roughly 1.0-7.5%. Specificity for HCMV among expanded NKG2C+ T cell clones was not established.

Sample: PBMCs from blood, taken on the day of vaccination. This rearrangement joins TRBV4-1 to TRBJ2-3, with TRBD2 identical over 7 bases. This sequence originates from a middle-aged man who received an inactivated influenza vaccine. In nucleotides, the CDR3 is TGCGCCAGCAGCCAAGACGGGGGGACTAGCACAGATACGCAGTATTTT. Translation gives CASSQDGGTSTDTQYF.